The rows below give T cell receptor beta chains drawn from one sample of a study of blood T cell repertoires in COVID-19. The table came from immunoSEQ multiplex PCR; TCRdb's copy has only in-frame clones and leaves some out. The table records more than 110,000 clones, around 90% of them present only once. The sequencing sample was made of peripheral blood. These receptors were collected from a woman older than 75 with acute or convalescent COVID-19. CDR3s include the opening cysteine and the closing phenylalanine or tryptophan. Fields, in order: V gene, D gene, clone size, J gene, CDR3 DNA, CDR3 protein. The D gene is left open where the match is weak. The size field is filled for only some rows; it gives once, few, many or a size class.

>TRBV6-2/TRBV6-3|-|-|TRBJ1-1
TGTGCCAGCAGTTACAGCCCGGCGGAGATGAACACTGAAGCTTTCTTT
CASSYSPAEMNTEAFF
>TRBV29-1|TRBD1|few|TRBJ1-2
TGCAGCGTTGATGTTTGGGCAGGGGGCGCGTATGGCTACACCTTC
CSVDVWAGGAYGYTF
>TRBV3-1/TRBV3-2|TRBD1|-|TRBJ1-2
TGTGCCAGCAGCTACCCCGGGACAGGGAGATATGGCTACACCTTC
CASSYPGTGRYGYTF
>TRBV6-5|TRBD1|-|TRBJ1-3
TGTGCCAGCAGGGGGGACAGAGCAGGCGGAAACACCATATATTTT
CASRGDRAGGNTIYF
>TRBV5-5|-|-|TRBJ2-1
TGTGCCAGCAGCCCTTGGCGGGCTAGTCGGAATGAGCAGTTCTTC
CASSPWRASRNEQFF
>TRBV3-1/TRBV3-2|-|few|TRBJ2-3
TGTGCCAGCAGCCAAGATCAGGTCTTTAGCACAGATACGCAGTATTTT
CASSQDQVFSTDTQYF
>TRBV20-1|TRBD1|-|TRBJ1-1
TGCAGTGCTAGAGGACAGGGCAAAGCTTTCTTT
CSARGQGKAFF
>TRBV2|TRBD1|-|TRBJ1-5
TGTGCCAGCTGGACAGGGGGCGCAGGAGGACAGCCCCAGCATTTT
CASWTGGAGGQPQHF
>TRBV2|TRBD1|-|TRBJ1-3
TGTGCCAGCAAGGGACAGGGGACACTCTCTGGAAACACCATATATTTT
CASKGQGTLSGNTIYF
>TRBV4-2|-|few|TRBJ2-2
TGTGCCAGCAGCCAAGACAGGGCTAGCACCGGGGAGCTGTTTTTT
CASSQDRASTGELFF
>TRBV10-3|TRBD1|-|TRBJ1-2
TGTGCCATCAGTTCCGGACAGGGGGACTATGGCTACACCTTC
CAISSGQGDYGYTF
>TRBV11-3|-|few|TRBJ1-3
TGTGCCAGCAGCAAAGGGGCTGGAAACACCATATATTTT
CASSKGAGNTIYF
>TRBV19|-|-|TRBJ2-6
TGTGCCAGTAACTCACGGGGGGCGACGGCTGGGGCCAACGTCCTGACTTTC
CASNSRGATAGANVLTF
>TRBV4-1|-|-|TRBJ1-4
TGCGCCAGCAGCCCCCTGGGGGGAGGGGTTTATGAAAAACTGTTTTTT
CASSPLGGGVYEKLFF
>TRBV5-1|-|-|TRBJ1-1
TGCGCCAGCAGAGCCAACACTGAAGCTTTCTTT
CASRANTEAFF
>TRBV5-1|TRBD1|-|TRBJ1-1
TGCGCCAGCAGCTTGGGAGGACAGGGGTTGGGGAACACTGAAGCTTTCTTT
CASSLGGQGLGNTEAFF
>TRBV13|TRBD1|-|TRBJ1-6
TGTGCCAGCAGCTTGGGACAGGGGGTAAATTCACCCCTCCACTTT
CASSLGQGVNSPLHF
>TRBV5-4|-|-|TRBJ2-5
TGTGCCAGCAGCTTGGGAGAAGGGGGAGAGACCCAGTACTTC
CASSLGEGGETQYF
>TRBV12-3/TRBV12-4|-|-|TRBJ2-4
TGTGCCAGCAGTTTTAGGGGAAACATTCAGTACTTC
CASSFRGNIQYF
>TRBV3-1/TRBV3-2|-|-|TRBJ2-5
TGTGCCAGCAGCCAAGACCTCCGGGGAATCCCTCCAAGGGAGACCCAGTACTTC
CASSQDLRGIPPRETQYF
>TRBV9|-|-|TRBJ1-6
TGTGCCAGCACCGGACAGTATGATAATTCACCCCTCCACTTT
CASTGQYDNSPLHF
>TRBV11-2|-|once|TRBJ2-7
TGTGCCAGCAGCTTTGGGGCAGAGTCCTACGAGCAGTACTTC
CASSFGAESYEQYF
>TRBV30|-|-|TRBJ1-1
TGTGCCTGGACCGGGGACACTGAAGCTTTCTTT
CAWTGDTEAFF
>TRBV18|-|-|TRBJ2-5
TGTGCCAGCTCACCAGGGCAGGAAGAGACCCAGTACTTC
CASSPGQEETQYF
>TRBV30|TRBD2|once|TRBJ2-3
TGTGCCTGGAGTGAGATTGGTCGGGGGGGCCTCACAGATACGCAGTATTTT
CAWSEIGRGGLTDTQYF
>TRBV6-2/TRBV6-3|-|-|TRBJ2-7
TGTGCCAGCAGTTACTCCTTACAGATTATCTCCTACGAGCAGTACTTC
CASSYSLQIISYEQYF
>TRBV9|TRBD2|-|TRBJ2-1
TGTGCCAGCAGCGTAGTCGGTAGCGGGGGGTACTCCTACAATGAGCAGTTCTTC
CASSVVGSGGYSYNEQFF
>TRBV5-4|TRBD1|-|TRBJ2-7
TGTGCCAGCAGCTTGGAGGGGACAGGGGTAAGCTACGAGCAGTACTTC
CASSLEGTGVSYEQYF
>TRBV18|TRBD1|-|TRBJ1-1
TGTGCCAGCTCCCGCAGTACAGGGGCGAACACTGAAGCTTTCTTT
CASSRSTGANTEAFF
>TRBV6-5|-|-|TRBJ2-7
TGTGCCAGCACCGATCGGGACTCTAGTCGGGAGCAGTACTTC
CASTDRDSSREQYF
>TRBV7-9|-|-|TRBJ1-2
TGTGCCAGCAGCAGGGGCCAGGCTGGCTACACCTTC
CASSRGQAGYTF
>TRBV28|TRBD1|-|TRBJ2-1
TGTGCCAGCAGTTTGGGACAGGGGGCGCGAGACAATGAGCAGTTCTTC
CASSLGQGARDNEQFF
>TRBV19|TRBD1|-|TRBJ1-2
TGTGCCAGTAGTACCAAACGGACAGGGAGGGATAACTATGGCTACACCTTC
CASSTKRTGRDNYGYTF
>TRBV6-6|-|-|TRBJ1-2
TGTGCCAGCAGTTACGGAGCCACCCATAACTATGGCTACACCTTC
CASSYGATHNYGYTF
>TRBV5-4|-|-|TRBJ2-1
TGTGCCAGCAGCCCTGTTGCAGCAGGACTTCTCAATGAGCAGTTCTTC
CASSPVAAGLLNEQFF
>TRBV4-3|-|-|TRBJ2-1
TGCGCCAGCAGCCGGAGACTACCCGGGGGAAGCTCCTACAATGAGCAGTTCTTC
CASSRRLPGGSSYNEQFF
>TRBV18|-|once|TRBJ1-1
TGTGCCAGCTCATCGACAATGGGGCGAACTGAAGCTTTCTTT
CASSSTMGRTEAFF
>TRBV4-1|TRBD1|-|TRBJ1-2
TGCGCCAGCAGCCCGCGGACAGGGTCCGATGGCTACACCTTC
CASSPRTGSDGYTF
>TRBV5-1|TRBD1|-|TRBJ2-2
TGCGCCAGCAGCTTGCAGGGGGACACCGGGGAGCTGTTTTTT
CASSLQGDTGELFF
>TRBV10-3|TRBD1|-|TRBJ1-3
TGTGCCATCAGTGAGTCACAGGGGGCGCTTGGAAACACCATATATTTT
CAISESQGALGNTIYF
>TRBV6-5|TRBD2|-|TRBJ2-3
TGTGCCAGCAGTTCACTAGCGGGGGGAGATACGCAGTATTTT
CASSSLAGGDTQYF
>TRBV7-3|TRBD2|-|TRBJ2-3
TGTGCCAGCAGCATCAGCGGGGGGGCAGATACGCAGTATTTT
CASSISGGADTQYF
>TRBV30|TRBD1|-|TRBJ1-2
TGTGCCTGGAGTGTAGGGACAGGAGTTGGCTACACCTTC
CAWSVGTGVGYTF
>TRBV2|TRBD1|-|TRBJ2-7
TGTGCCAGCAGCGCGGACAGGGGAGGTTCCTACGAGCAGTACTTC
CASSADRGGSYEQYF
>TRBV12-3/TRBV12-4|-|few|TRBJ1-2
TGTGCCAGCAGTAAACTGGACAGCTATGGCTACACCTTC
CASSKLDSYGYTF
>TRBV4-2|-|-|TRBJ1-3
TGTGCCAGCAGCCAAGATATCCGGGGGAGGTTAAGGAACACCATATATTTT
CASSQDIRGRLRNTIYF
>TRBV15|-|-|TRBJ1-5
TGTGCCACCAGCACGGGGTATAGCAATCAGCCCCAGCATTTT
CATSTGYSNQPQHF
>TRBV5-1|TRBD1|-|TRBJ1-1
TGCGCCAGCAATCACAGGGGAGACACTGAAGCTTTCTTT
CASNHRGDTEAFF
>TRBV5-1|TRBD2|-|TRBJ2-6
TGCGCCAGCAGCTTGGCCCTTACGCGGGGGGGCGCAATATATGGGGCCAACGTCCTGACTTTC
CASSLALTRGGAIYGANVLTF
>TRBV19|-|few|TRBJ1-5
TGTGCCAGTAGTATAGGGTACGGGTGGCAGCCCCAGCATTTT
CASSIGYGWQPQHF
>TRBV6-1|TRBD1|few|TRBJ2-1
TGTGCCAGCAGTGATACAGGACAGGGACTCAATGAGCAGTTCTTC
CASSDTGQGLNEQFF
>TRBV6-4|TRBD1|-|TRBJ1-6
TGTGCCAGCCGCCGGTTACAGGGGTCGGGTTCACCCCTCCACTTT
CASRRLQGSGSPLHF
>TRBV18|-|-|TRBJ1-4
TGTGCCAGCTCATTCGGACAGACAACTAATGAAAAACTGTTTTTT
CASSFGQTTNEKLFF
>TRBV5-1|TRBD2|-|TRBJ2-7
TGCGCCAGCAGCTTTAGCGGGGGCACGTACGAGCAGTACTTC
CASSFSGGTYEQYF
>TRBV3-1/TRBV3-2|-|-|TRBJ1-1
TGTGCCAGCAGCCAATTTGGCGCGGGGGACACTGAAGCTTTCTTT
CASSQFGAGDTEAFF
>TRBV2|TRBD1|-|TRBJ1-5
TGTGCCAGCAATGACAGGGAATCAAATCAGCCCCAGCATTTT
CASNDRESNQPQHF
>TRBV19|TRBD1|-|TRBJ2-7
TGTGCCAGTACCTTGACAGGGGGCAGCTCCTACGAGCAGTACTTC
CASTLTGGSSYEQYF
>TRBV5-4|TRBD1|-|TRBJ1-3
TGTGCCAGCAGCTCCGACAGGGGCCAGAGCTCTGGAAACACCATATATTTT
CASSSDRGQSSGNTIYF
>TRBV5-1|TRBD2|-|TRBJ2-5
TGCGCCAGCAGCGTAGGGACTAGCGGCCTTGGGGAGACCCAGTACTTC
CASSVGTSGLGETQYF